The T cell receptor (beta chain) under discussion was sequenced for a study of cytomegalovirus exposure and HLA in healthy donors. Findings and limits, study-wide: Later genetic work tied a missense DCLRE1C variant to beta-chain V and J trimming.

Concerning this clone itself: Its antigen is currently unknown.

This CDR3 is 16 amino acids long. CDR1 is LNHDA and CDR2 is SQIVND in the germline V gene (reference sequence). V trimming: 3 bases; J trimming: 2 bases; junction bases outside the gene matches: 6. In the PCR, 60 Vbeta and 13 Jbeta primers were used. The repertoire was sequenced with immunoSEQ multiplex PCR; TCRdb's copy has only in-frame clones and lacks some. Found here are about 200,000 clones, 75% to 90% of them singletons; the top ten hold 0.31%. The source of this sequence is a woman aged 30 to 39 in good health and CMV-seronegative. The chain is built from TRBV19 and TRBJ2-1, with TRBD2 matching over 8 bases. The sequenced material came from PBMCs. CDR3 DNA sequence: TGTGCCAGTAGTATCATAGCGGGATCCACCTACAATGAGCAGTTCTTC. This encodes CASSIIAGSTYNEQFF.